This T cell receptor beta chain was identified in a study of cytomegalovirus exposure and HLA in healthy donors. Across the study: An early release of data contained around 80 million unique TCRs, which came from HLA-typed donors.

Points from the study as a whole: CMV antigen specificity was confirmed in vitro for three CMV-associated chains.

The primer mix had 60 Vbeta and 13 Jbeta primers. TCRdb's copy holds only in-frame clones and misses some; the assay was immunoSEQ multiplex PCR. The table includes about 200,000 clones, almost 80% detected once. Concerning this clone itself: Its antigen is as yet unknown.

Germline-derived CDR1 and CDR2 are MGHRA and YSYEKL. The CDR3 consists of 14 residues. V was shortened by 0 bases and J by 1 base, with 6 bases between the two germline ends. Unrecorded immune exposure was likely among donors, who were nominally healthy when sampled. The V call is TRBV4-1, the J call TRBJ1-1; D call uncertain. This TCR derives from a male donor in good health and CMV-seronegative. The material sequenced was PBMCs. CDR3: CASSQEAENTEAFF. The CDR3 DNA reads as TGCGCCAGCAGCCAAGAGGCGGAGAACACTGAAGCTTTCTTT.